This entry is about one T cell receptor beta chain. Original processing methods: For nucleated cells, counts were estimated from reference gene primer amplification. Sequencing was performed with immunoSEQ multiplex PCR; in TCRdb, only in-frame clones are kept and a portion is missing. The D gene and trimming were derived from the DNA, and the V and J assignments and clone size from that table. The table lists roughly 320,000 clones, more than 85% of them singletons. These data belong to a study of blood T cell repertoires in COVID-19. On the study more broadly: Samples taken during acute and convalescent COVID-19 were collected in the United States, Italy and Spain.

Participants reported their clinical history, and cohort assignment relied on those reports. In the 2 weeks before study entry, exposed participants met a COVID-19 case, which was PCR-confirmed or clinician-diagnosed. This CDR3 spans 15 amino acids. With 3 bases clipped from V and 2 bases from J, the junction kept 4 bases outside the gene matches. CDR1 and CDR2 from the germline V gene are SGHRS and YFSETQ. Sequenced: PBMCs or T cells enriched from blood (not recorded which). The V and J genes are TRBV5-1 and TRBJ1-4; 7 bases line up with TRBD1. This receptor was identified in a woman in her thirties who had been exposed to COVID-19. Written as DNA, the CDR3 is TGCGCCAGCAGCTATGTACAGGGGACTAATGAAAAACTGTTTTTT. Encoded protein: CASSYVQGTNEKLFF.